Following are 24 T cell receptor beta chains from one sample sequenced in a study of T cell responses to AZD1222 COVID-19 vaccine. Clones were read by immunoSEQ multiplex PCR, and TCRdb kept only the in-frame ones, dropping some. Of around 58,000 clones listed, roughly four fifths are singletons. This material consisted of peripheral blood, taken on day 0 of AZD1222 vaccination. The receptors shown here come from an adult in good health.

The chain is built from TRBV7-3 and TRBJ2-3; 9 nucleotides agree with TRBD2. The CDR3 contains 16 residues. Trimming cost V 5 bases and J 2 bases; bases outside gene matches: 8. CDR1 is SGHTA and CDR2 is FQGTGA in the germline V gene. This CDR3 reads CASSLRGGGATDTQYF. DNA for the CDR3: TGTGCCAGCAGCCTTCGAGGCGGGGGGGCCACAGATACGCAGTATTTT.

This clone was seen a single time. This chain uses TRBV28 with TRBJ1-6; TRBD1 might be the D (5 bases). This CDR3 is built from 15 residues. Trimming stripped 6 bases from V and 7 bases from J, with 16 bases between. The germline CDR1 and CDR2 sequences are MDHEN and SYDVKM. CDR3 DNA sequence: TGTGCCAGCAGGAACCACCAGGGTGGCAATTCACCCCTCCACTTT. Translation gives CASRNHQGGNSPLHF.

This clone was recorded only once. The chain links TRBV3-1 (or the pseudogene TRBV3-2) to TRBJ1-3; D is unclear. V was cut by 1 base and J by 3 bases, with 10 bases left in between. Germline CDR1 LGHDT, CDR2 YNNKEL (reference sequence). The CDR3 loop spans 15 amino acids. CDR3 nucleotides: TGTGCCAGCAGCCAAGGACATCTTTATGGAAACACCATATATTTT. Translated: CASSQGHLYGNTIYF.

The gene calls are TRBV7-8 and TRBJ1-5, with D unresolved. Germline loops: CDR1 SGHVS, CDR2 FQNEAQ. V dropped 1 base and J dropped 4 bases, with 11 bases sitting between them. This CDR3 region has 15 residues. The CDR3 loop is CASSLVDGLNQPQHF. The DNA of the CDR3 is TGTGCCAGCAGCTTAGTCGACGGCTTAAATCAGCCCCAGCATTTT.

This clone showed up just once. V usage is TRBV2 and J usage is TRBJ2-5; D may be TRBD1 (6 bases). Germline CDR1 SNHLY, CDR2 FYNNEI. V gave up 4 bases and J gave up 2 bases, with 14 bases separating them. CDR3 length: 15 residues. The CDR3 DNA follows: TGTGCCAGCAGTGTTAGCAGGGGAAGTCAAGAGACCCAGTACTTC. Translated, it gives CASSVSRGSQETQYF.

The V and J genes are TRBV4-1 and TRBJ2-3; the D gene could be TRBD1 or TRBD2 (6 bases each). Trimming cost V 4 bases and J 2 bases, with 10 bases left between them. Germline V gene data show CDR1 as MGHRA and CDR2 as YSYEKL. The CDR3 length is 14 residues. The CDR3 bases are TGCGCCAGCAGCCGGGGGGCCGACACAGATACGCAGTATTTT. Residues: CASSRGADTDTQYF.

This chain uses TRBV19 with TRBJ2-5, with TRBD2 identical over 8 bases. The V gene's germline CDR1 is LNHDA and CDR2 SQIVND (reference sequence). With 8 bases clipped from V and 1 base from J, the junction kept 6 bases outside the gene matches. The CDR3 is 14 residues long. CDR3 region: CASGRSGSQETQYF. CDR3 bases: TGTGCCAGTGGGAGGAGCGGGAGCCAAGAGACCCAGTACTTC. Full variable domain (rest looked up from reference TRBV19 and TRBJ2-5): DGGITQSPKYLFRKEGQNVTLSCEQNLNHDAMYWYRQDPGQGLRLIYYSQIVNDFQKGDIAEGYSVSREKKESFPLTVTSAQKNPTAFYLCASGRSGSQETQYFGPGTRLLVL.

This clone was picked up one time. The chain couples TRBV2 to TRBJ2-7; TRBD2 agrees at 12 bases. Germline CDR1 and CDR2: SNHLY and FYNNEI. The V segment lost 6 bases and the J segment 3 bases; nucleotides outside the gene matches: 6. The CDR3 loop spans 15 amino acids. The CDR3 loop is CASRLAGGPLYEQYF. DNA of the CDR3: TGTGCCAGCAGGCTAGCGGGGGGGCCCCTCTACGAGCAGTACTTC.

The chain links TRBV5-1 to TRBJ2-2; D is unclear. This CDR3 region has 15 residues. Germline V lookup: CDR1 SGHRS, CDR2 YFSETQ. V was trimmed by 1 base and J by 0 bases, leaving 7 bases between them. The CDR3 loop is CASSLFGANTGELFF. The CDR3 DNA reads as TGCGCCAGCAGCTTGTTCGGAGCGAACACCGGGGAGCTGTTTTTT.

This clone appeared a single time. This chain uses TRBV5-1 with TRBJ1-6; weak D call: TRBD1 (5 bases). The CDR3 loop spans 14 amino acids. The V gene's germline CDR1 is SGHRS and CDR2 YFSETQ. V lost 2 bases, J lost 7 bases, and 10 bases lay in between. The CDR3 sequence is CASSFQGQNSPLHF. The CDR3, as DNA: TGCGCCAGCAGCTTCCAAGGACAAAATTCACCCCTCCACTTT.

The chain couples TRBV7-2 to TRBJ2-3; the match to TRBD2 covers 11 bases. This CDR3 spans 17 amino acids. With 6 bases clipped from V and 0 bases from J, the junction kept 8 bases outside the gene matches. Germline assignment: CDR1 SGHTA and CDR2 FQGNSA. The CDR3 loop is CASSVAGGAPSTDTQYF. CDR3 coding DNA: TGTGCCAGCAGTGTAGCGGGGGGGGCCCCCAGCACAGATACGCAGTATTTT.

This clone is large in the sample. V is TRBV19 and J is TRBJ1-4; 9 bases line up with TRBD1. V gave up 8 bases and J gave up 4 bases; unmatched junction bases: 20. The CDR3 sequence is 19 residues long. In germline, CDR1 is LNHDA, CDR2 SQIVND (reference sequence). The CDR3 sequence is CASQGTGPSSESINEKLFF. CDR3 bases: TGTGCCAGTCAGGGGACAGGGCCCTCTTCTGAATCCATTAATGAAAAACTGTTTTTT. Based on the CDR3 plus reference TRBV19 and TRBJ1-4, the full variable domain is DGGITQSPKYLFRKEGQNVTLSCEQNLNHDAMYWYRQDPGQGLRLIYYSQIVNDFQKGDIAEGYSVSREKKESFPLTVTSAQKNPTAFYLCASQGTGPSSESINEKLFFGSGTQLSVL.

This clone was seen only once. The V and J genes are TRBV11-2 and TRBJ1-3; 11 positions match TRBD1. In germline, CDR1 is SGHAT, CDR2 FQNNGV. The V gene end was trimmed by 1 base and the J gene end by 0 bases; junction bases not matched to a gene: 8. The CDR3 runs to 19 residues. This chain's CDR3 is CASSLVPTGTGGSGNTIYF. In DNA, the CDR3 is TGTGCCAGCAGCTTAGTTCCGACCGGGACAGGGGGCTCTGGAAACACCATATATTTT.

J is TRBJ2-5 and V is TRBV5-4; 8 nucleotides match TRBD2. Trimming at V came to 4 bases and at J to 3 bases, leaving 8 bases not matched to a gene. Germline CDR1 and CDR2: SGHNT and YYREEE (reference sequence). CDR3 length: 15 residues. The CDR3 region is CASSTREGSKETQYF. The DNA of the CDR3 is TGTGCCAGCAGCACCCGGGAGGGATCCAAAGAGACCCAGTACTTC.

The J gene is TRBJ1-1, the V gene TRBV7-9; TRBD1 agrees at 7 bases. Germline values: CDR1 SEHNR, CDR2 FQNEAQ (reference sequence). The CDR3 is 15 residues long. V trimming: 4 bases; J trimming: 5 bases; junction bases outside the gene matches: 10. The CDR3 is CASSSGQALGTEAFF. DNA of the CDR3: TGTGCCAGCAGCTCTGGACAGGCCTTGGGTACTGAAGCTTTCTTT.

This chain connects TRBV15 to TRBJ2-4; the D gene is possibly TRBD1 (6 bases). There are 16 residues in the CDR3. V gave up 1 base and J gave up 1 base, with 11 bases separating them. The germline gives CDR1 LNHNV, CDR2 YYDKDF (reference sequence). Here the CDR3 DNA reads TGTGCCACCAGCAGAGGCAGGGGTAGTGCCAAAAACATTCAGTACTTC. This encodes CATSRGRGSAKNIQYF. Full variable domain (rest looked up from reference TRBV15 and TRBJ2-4): DAMVIQNPRYQVTQFGKPVTLSCSQTLNHNVMYWYQQKSSQAPKLLFHYYDKDFNNEADTPDNFQSRRPNTSFCFLDIRSPGLGDTAMYLCATSRGRGSAKNIQYFGAGTRLSVL.

This clone was recorded a few times. This chain uses TRBV5-1 with TRBJ2-1; 9 bases are shared with TRBD2. This CDR3 region has 17 residues. V was clipped by 3 bases and J by 0 bases; unmatched bases: 7. Germline V gives CDR1 SGHRS, CDR2 YFSETQ. The CDR3 bases are TGCGCCAGCAGCTGGACTAGCGCCCGCCTCTCCTACAATGAGCAGTTCTTC. Encoded protein: CASSWTSARLSYNEQFF.

This rearrangement joins TRBV9 to TRBJ1-1; TRBD1 matches at 7 bases. The CDR3 contains 14 residues. With 3 bases clipped from V and 1 base from J, the junction kept 3 bases outside the gene matches. Germline V gene lookup returns CDR1 SGDLS and CDR2 YYNGEE. The CDR3 region is CASSARTGNTEAFF. The CDR3 nucleotides read TGTGCCAGCAGCGCGAGGACAGGGAACACTGAAGCTTTCTTT. Based on the CDR3 plus reference TRBV9 and TRBJ1-1, the full variable domain is DSGVTQTPKHLITATGQRVTLRCSPRSGDLSVYWYQQSLDQGLQFLIQYYNGEERAKGNILERFSAQQFPDLHSELNLSSLELGDSALYFCASSARTGNTEAFFGQGTRLTVV.

This clone was seen a single time. This sequence joins TRBV6-5 and TRBJ2-7; D not resolved. This CDR3 has 14 amino acids. V lost 5 bases, J lost 3 bases, and 14 bases lay in between. CDR1 is MNHEY, CDR2 SVGAGI, per germline. In DNA, the CDR3 is TGTGCCAGCAGTCCAGGCGGTGGATACTACGAGCAGTACTTC. This translates into CASSPGGGYYEQYF.

The chain recombines TRBV15 with TRBJ1-6; the match to TRBD1 covers 8 bases. Germline V gene lookup returns CDR1 LNHNV and CDR2 YYDKDF (reference sequence). The J segment lost 9 bases and the V segment lost 2 bases, leaving 6 bases of the junction unmatched. CDR3 size: 15 residues. The CDR3: CATSRTRDRGSPLHF. The CDR3 bases are TGTGCCACCAGCAGAACTAGAGACAGGGGTTCACCCCTCCACTTT.

The gene calls are TRBV10-2 and TRBJ1-5, with D uncertain. CDR3 length: 13 residues. V lost 5 bases and J lost 3, with 8 bases in between. Per the germline V gene, CDR1 is WSHSY and CDR2 is SAAADI. The CDR3 loop reads CASSTQVNQPQHF. The CDR3 nucleotides read TGCGCCAGCAGTACCCAGGTCAATCAGCCCCAGCATTTT.

CDR3 sequence reads: CASSEAVGQGGEQYF. In DNA, the CDR3 is TGTGCCAGCAGTGAAGCGGTAGGCCAGGGGGGGGAGCAGTACTTC. V and J are TRBV6-1 and TRBJ2-7; the D gene could be TRBD1 or TRBD2 (7 bases each). The germline V and J ends were trimmed by 0 bases and 7 bases, with 16 bases remaining between them. Germline assignment: CDR1 MNHNS and CDR2 SASEGT. CDR3 length equals 15 residues.

The chain employs TRBV10-3 and TRBJ1-6; no clear D. The germline V gene encodes CDR1 ENHRY and CDR2 SYGVKD. CDR3 length: 15 amino acids. The germline V and J ends were trimmed by 6 bases and 0 bases, with 9 bases remaining between them. The CDR3 nucleotides read TGTGCCATCAGGGGAGGGAGCTCCTATAATTCACCCCTCCACTTT. This translates into CAIRGGSSYNSPLHF.

The V gene is TRBV25-1, the J gene TRBJ1-1; 7 nucleotides line up with TRBD1. CDR1 is MGHDK and CDR2 is SYGVNS in the germline V gene. CDR3 length: 15 amino acids. V trimming: 0 bases; J trimming: 4 bases; junction bases outside the gene matches: 5. CDR3 residues: CASSEYKGAGTEAFF. CDR3 DNA: TGTGCCAGCAGTGAATATAAGGGGGCGGGCACTGAAGCTTTCTTT.